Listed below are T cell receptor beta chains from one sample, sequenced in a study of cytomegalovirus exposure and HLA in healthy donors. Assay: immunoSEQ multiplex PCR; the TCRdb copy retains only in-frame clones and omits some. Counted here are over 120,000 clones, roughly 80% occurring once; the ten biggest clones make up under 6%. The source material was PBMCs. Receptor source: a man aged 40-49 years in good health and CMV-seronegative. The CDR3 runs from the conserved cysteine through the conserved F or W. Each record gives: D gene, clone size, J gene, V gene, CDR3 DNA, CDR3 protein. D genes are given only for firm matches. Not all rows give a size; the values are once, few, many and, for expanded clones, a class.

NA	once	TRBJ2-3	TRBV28	TGTGCCAGTGACCCCGGGGGGCGAGGAGATACGCAGTATTTT	CASDPGGRGDTQYF
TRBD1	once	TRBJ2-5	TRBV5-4	TGTGCCAGCAGCGGGACGACAGGGGGGCCAGAGACCCAGTACTTC	CASSGTTGGPETQYF
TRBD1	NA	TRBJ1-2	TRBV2	TGTGCCAGCAGTGAGAGAAGGGACAGGGGACCTGGCTACACCTTC	CASSERRDRGPGYTF
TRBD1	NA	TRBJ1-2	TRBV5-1	TGCGCCAGCAGGCCTACCGGGACAGGGGGCTCTGGCTACACCTTC	CASRPTGTGGSGYTF
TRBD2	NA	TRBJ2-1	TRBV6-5	TGTGCCAGCAGTTACTCGGTCGGACTAGCGAGTAATGAGCAGTTCTTC	CASSYSVGLASNEQFF
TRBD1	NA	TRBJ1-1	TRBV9	TGTGCCAGCAGCGTAGCTCAGGGGGGATTATACACTGAAGCTTTCTTT	CASSVAQGGLYTEAFF
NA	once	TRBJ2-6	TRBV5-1	TGCGCCAGCAGCTTAAAAGCATCTGGGGCCAACGTCCTGACTTTC	CASSLKASGANVLTF
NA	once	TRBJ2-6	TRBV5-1	TGCGCCAGCAGCCCGACGGGCAGGGGCTCTGGGGCCAACGTCCTGACTTTC	CASSPTGRGSGANVLTF
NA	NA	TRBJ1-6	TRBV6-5	TGTGCCAGCAGTTACTACCAGGGGTTCTATAATTCACCCCTCCACTTT	CASSYYQGFYNSPLHF
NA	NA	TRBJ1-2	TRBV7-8	TGTGCCAGCAGCTTAGCGCAGGGGAACTATGGCTACACCTTC	CASSLAQGNYGYTF
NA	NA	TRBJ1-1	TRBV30	TGTGCCTGGTTCAGGACTGAAGCTTTCTTT	CAWFRTEAFF
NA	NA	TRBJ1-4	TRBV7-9	TGTGCCAGCAGCGCCAGGCAGGGTTTGGATGAAAAACTGTTTTTT	CASSARQGLDEKLFF
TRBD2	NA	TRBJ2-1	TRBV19	TGTGCCAGTACCAAACCGGGACTAGGCAATGAGCAGTTCTTC	CASTKPGLGNEQFF
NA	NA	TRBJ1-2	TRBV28	TGTGCCAGCAGTATTGTTACAAGCTATGGCTACACCTTC	CASSIVTSYGYTF
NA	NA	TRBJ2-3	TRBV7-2	TGTGCCAGCAGCTTACTGGCCCCAAGTGGCAAGGATACGCAGTATTTT	CASSLLAPSGKDTQYF
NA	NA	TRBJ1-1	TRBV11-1	TGTGCCAGCAGCAGTGGACAGCCGAACACTGAAGCTTTCTTT	CASSSGQPNTEAFF
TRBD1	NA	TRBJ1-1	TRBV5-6	TGTGCCAGCAGCCCCGCAGGGACAGGGAATACTGAAGCTTTCTTT	CASSPAGTGNTEAFF
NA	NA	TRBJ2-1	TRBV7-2	TGTGCCAGCAGCTTAGATAAAGGGGCCTACAATGAGCAGTTCTTC	CASSLDKGAYNEQFF
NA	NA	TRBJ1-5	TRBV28	TGTGCCAGCAGTTTTGGGGGCGGAAGCAATCAGCCCCAGCATTTT	CASSFGGGSNQPQHF
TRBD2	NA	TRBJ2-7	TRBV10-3	TGTGCCATCAGTGAATCTGGCGGGGGTTCCTACGGGCAGTACTTC	CAISESGGGSYGQYF